The 26 T cell receptor beta chains given below trace back to one sample, sequenced in a study of circulating and synovial CD4+ cells in juvenile arthritis (dated by TCRdb to between 2012 and 2015). The library was built by means of the immunoSEQ multiplex PCR assay. TCRdb holds this immuneACCESS table with in-frame rearrangements only. Some clones are missing; in checked studies, unresolved V genes explain under half, and the rest has no known cause. The sample table shows tens of thousands of clones, and 90% to 95% are seen once. Jointly, the top ten make up approximately 0.68% of the sample. The sample taken for sequencing was CD4+ T cells from blood. These receptors were taken from a human donor with juvenile idiopathic arthritis.

The chain carries TRBV6-1 and TRBJ1-5; a possible D gene is TRBD1 (5 bases). This CDR3 is 14 amino acids long. Germline values: CDR1 MNHNS, CDR2 SASEGT. V dropped 5 bases and J dropped 3 bases, with 11 bases sitting between them. The chain's CDR3 is CASSFAGLNQPQHF. In DNA form, the CDR3 reads TGTGCCAGCAGTTTTGCAGGGCTCAATCAGCCCCAGCATTTT.

The chain uses TRBV19 and TRBJ1-2, with 7 bases lining up with TRBD1. The germline V gene has CDR1 LNHDA and CDR2 SQIVND (reference sequence). The CDR3 covers 12 residues. Trimming at V came to 5 bases and at J to 8 bases, leaving 5 bases not matched to a gene. The CDR3: CASSAQGSGYTF. The CDR3 region has the DNA TGTGCCAGTAGTGCACAGGGGAGCGGCTACACCTTC.

This clone was seen a few times. J is TRBJ1-1 and V is TRBV19; 8 nucleotides agree with TRBD1. Germline values: CDR1 LNHDA, CDR2 SQIVND (reference sequence). J was trimmed by 3 bases and V by 4 bases; bases with no gene match: 1. This CDR3 region has 13 residues. CDR3 nucleotides: TGTGCCAGTAGTACGGACAGGGACACTGAAGCTTTCTTT. This codes for CASSTDRDTEAFF.

This clone was seen only once. The CDR3 DNA reads TGTGCCAGCAGTGTTCTGGACAGGTTCACTGAAGCTTTCTTT. This translates into CASSVLDRFTEAFF. The V gene is TRBV27, the J gene TRBJ1-1, with 7 bases that match TRBD1. V shed 5 bases, J shed 4 bases, and the junction held 7 bases outside the gene matches. Germline CDR1 MNHEY, CDR2 SMNVEV (reference sequence). CDR3 length equals 14 residues.

This clone has only a few counts. This chain joins TRBV4-1 and TRBJ2-7; possibly TRBD2 for D (6 bases). Germline V lookup: CDR1 MGHRA, CDR2 YSYEKL. V shed 4 bases and J shed 6 bases, with 16 bases lying between them. This CDR3 spans 14 amino acids. The CDR3 protein is CASSPVLRRGEQYF. The CDR3 DNA sequence: TGCGCCAGCAGCCCCGTCTTGAGGAGGGGCGAGCAGTACTTC.

This chain links TRBV10-3 with TRBJ2-7; possible D gene TRBD1, 5 bases. V was cut by 4 bases and J by 3 bases, with 16 bases left in between. Per germline, CDR1 ENHRY and CDR2 SYGVKD. The CDR3 has 15 amino acids. In DNA, the CDR3 is TGTGCCATCAGTGTGAGTGGGAAAGACAGCTACGAGCAGTACTTC. Amino acid sequence: CAISVSGKDSYEQYF.

The gene calls are TRBV7-2 and TRBJ2-7; D is ambiguous. CDR1 and CDR2 (germline): SGHTA, FQGNSA. The CDR3 is 13 residues long. Trimming took 3 bases from V and 5 from J, leaving 11 bases between them. The CDR3: CASSFFPPDEQYF. The DNA for the CDR3 is TGTGCCAGCAGCTTTTTTCCCCCCGACGAGCAGTACTTC.

The V call is TRBV15, the J call TRBJ2-1, with 11 nucleotides matching TRBD2. Germline-derived CDR1 and CDR2 are LNHNV and YYDKDF (reference sequence). V gave up 1 base and J gave up 4 bases; unmatched junction bases: 9. This CDR3 is built from 18 residues. CDR3 region: CATSRVLGTSGRYNEQFF. The CDR3 nucleotides read TGTGCCACCAGCAGAGTATTAGGGACTAGCGGACGATACAATGAGCAGTTCTTC.

The V and J genes are TRBV19 and TRBJ2-1, with 13 bases lining up with TRBD2. The V segment lost 8 bases and the J segment 0 bases; nucleotides outside the gene matches: 13. The CDR3 extends over 19 amino acids. Germline-derived CDR1 and CDR2 are LNHDA and SQIVND (reference sequence). For the CDR3, the DNA is TGTGCCAGTTCTCGACTAGCGGGAGGCAAAATGAGCTCCTACAATGAGCAGTTCTTC. Protein: CASSRLAGGKMSSYNEQFF. Full variable domain (remainder filled in from reference TRBV19 and TRBJ2-1): DGGITQSPKYLFRKEGQNVTLSCEQNLNHDAMYWYRQDPGQGLRLIYYSQIVNDFQKGDIAEGYSVSREKKESFPLTVTSAQKNPTAFYLCASSRLAGGKMSSYNEQFFGPGTRLTVL.

The chain has TRBV10-3 and TRBJ1-5; D is undetermined. The CDR3 has 16 amino acids. V was pared by 0 bases and J by 1 base, with 10 bases between. Per the germline V gene, CDR1 is ENHRY and CDR2 is SYGVKD. This CDR3 is CAISESAGLSNQPQHF. DNA for the CDR3: TGTGCCATCAGTGAGTCAGCGGGGTTAAGCAATCAGCCCCAGCATTTT.

Only one count was recorded for this clone. The CDR3 spells CASSQEVTGLYSSTDTQYF. The DNA of the CDR3 is TGTGCCAGCAGCCAAGAGGTGACAGGCCTCTACTCTAGCACAGATACGCAGTATTTT. V is TRBV14 and J is TRBJ2-3, with D maybe TRBD1 (6 bases). Trimming stripped 0 bases from V and 0 bases from J, with 19 bases between. Looked up from germline, CDR1 is SGHDN and CDR2 is FVKESK. CDR3 size: 19 residues. The complete variable domain, with remaining parts taken from reference TRBV14 and TRBJ2-3, reads EAGVTQFPSHSVIEKGQTVTLRCDPISGHDNLYWYRRVMGKEIKFLLHFVKESKQDESGMPNNRFLAERTGGTYSTLKVQPAELEDSGVYFCASSQEVTGLYSSTDTQYFGPGTRLTVL.

The chain carries TRBV7-2 and TRBJ2-2, with TRBD1 identical over 9 bases. The CDR3 is 15 residues long. Trimming cost V 6 bases and J 2 bases; bases outside gene matches: 4. Per the germline V gene, CDR1 is SGHTA and CDR2 is FQGNSA. DNA of the CDR3: TGTGCCAGCAGGTGGGACAGGGTAAACACCGGGGAGCTGTTTTTT. Translated: CASRWDRVNTGELFF.

V is TRBV30 and J is TRBJ1-6, with 7 bases fitting TRBD1. Per the germline V gene, CDR1 is GTSNPN and CDR2 is SVGIG (reference sequence). With V trimmed by 3 bases and J by 5 bases, 1 base remained unmatched. The CDR3 contains 13 residues. The chain's CDR3 is CAWRGQHNSPLHF. Written as DNA, the CDR3 is TGTGCCTGGAGGGGACAGCATAATTCACCCCTCCACTTT. The full variable domain, in which reference TRBV30 and TRBJ1-6 provide the parts outside the CDR3, is SQTIHQWPATLVQPVGSPLSLECTVEGTSNPNLYWYRQAAGRGLQLLFYSVGIGQISSEVPQNLSASRPQDRQFILSSKKLLLSDSGFYLCAWRGQHNSPLHFGNGTRLTVT.

The chain is built from TRBV19 and TRBJ1-4; no clear D gene. V dropped 5 bases and J dropped 7 bases, with 14 bases sitting between them. CDR1 and CDR2 from the germline V gene are LNHDA and SQIVND (reference sequence). The length of the CDR3 is 14 residues. CDR3 sequence: CASSLTVGSEKLFF. The CDR3 DNA reads as TGTGCCAGTAGTTTGACCGTCGGGAGTGAAAAACTGTTTTTT.

This sequence joins TRBV6-5 and TRBJ2-3; 10 bases are a match to TRBD1. This CDR3 comprises 15 residues. Losses at the gene ends were 5 bases for V and 6 bases for J; bases not matched to a gene: 8. CDR1 is MNHEY and CDR2 is SVGAGI in the germline V gene. CDR3 loop: CASSQRQGATDTQYF. The CDR3 DNA reads TGTGCCAGCAGTCAACGACAGGGGGCAACGGATACGCAGTATTTT.

This chain links TRBV5-1 with TRBJ2-6; possible D gene TRBD2, 5 bases. The germline gives CDR1 SGHRS, CDR2 YFSETQ. The germline V and J ends were trimmed by 0 bases and 2 bases, with 9 bases remaining between them. This CDR3 comprises 16 residues. CDR3: CASSLVRGTGANVLTF. CDR3 nucleotide sequence: TGCGCCAGCAGCTTGGTCCGAGGGACTGGGGCCAACGTCCTGACTTTC.

This chain links TRBV29-1 with TRBJ1-2; no clear D. CDR3 length: 14 residues. Deletions cut 4 bases from V and 3 bases from J, with 15 bases between. The germline CDR1 and CDR2 sequences are SQVTM and ANQGSEA. CDR3 loop: CSVGGRVSHYGYTF. CDR3 in DNA: TGCAGCGTTGGCGGGAGGGTGTCGCACTATGGCTACACCTTC. The whole variable domain, remainder taken from reference TRBV29-1 and TRBJ1-2, is SAVISQKPSRDICQRGTSLTIQCQVDSQVTMMFWYRQQPGQSLTLIATANQGSEATYESGFVIDKFPISRPNLTFSTLTVSNMSPEDSSIYLCSVGGRVSHYGYTFGSGTRLTVV.

The rearrangement links TRBV9 to TRBJ2-2; TRBD1 is a possible D gene (5 bases). Between the trimmed V and J ends, which lost 4 bases and 8 bases, there was a span of 9 bases. This CDR3 has 12 residues. Germline loops: CDR1 SGDLS, CDR2 YYNGEE. The CDR3 nucleotides are TGTGCCAGCAGCAAGGGGTGGGGGGAGCTGTTTTTT. Amino acid sequence: CASSKGWGELFF.

The chain carries TRBV11-1 and TRBJ1-6, with D possibly being TRBD1 (6 bases). V lost 5 bases and J 4 bases, leaving 15 bases between the germline ends. The CDR3 has 16 residues. From germline, CDR1 is SGHAT and CDR2 FQDESV (reference sequence). For the CDR3, the DNA is TGTGCCAGCAGCCCAGGGGTAAGGAGGTATAATTCACCCCTCCACTTT. This gives the protein CASSPGVRRYNSPLHF.

The chain is built from TRBV10-2 and TRBJ2-5, with 9 bases fitting TRBD1. Per germline, CDR1 WSHSY and CDR2 SAAADI. CDR3 length: 15 amino acids. J lost 4 bases, V lost 5 bases, and 8 bases had no gene match. CDR3 residues: CASSQMGQGLETQYF. The CDR3 DNA reads as TGCGCCAGCAGTCAGATGGGACAGGGTCTAGAGACCCAGTACTTC.

The chain has TRBV6-5 and TRBJ2-7; the D is unclear. Trimming removed 5 bases from V and 6 bases from J, with 11 bases in between. Looked up from germline, CDR1 is MNHEY and CDR2 is SVGAGI. The CDR3 length is 12 residues. The CDR3 is CASSRSLSEQYF. CDR3 bases: TGTGCCAGCAGTCGTTCTCTTTCCGAGCAGTACTTC.

The chain links TRBV6-5 to TRBJ1-5, with a possible D match to TRBD1 (5 bases). Trimming removed 6 bases from V and 2 bases from J, with 8 bases in between. CDR3 size: 13 residues. Germline V gene data show CDR1 as MNHEY and CDR2 as SVGAGI. The CDR3 is CASSTTGNQPQHF. In DNA, the CDR3 is TGTGCCAGCAGCACGACAGGCAATCAGCCCCAGCATTTT.

The V call is TRBV5-4, the J call TRBJ1-3; a weak D match, TRBD1 (6 bases). There are 16 residues in the CDR3. Trimming pared 4 bases from V and 0 bases from J, leaving 14 bases between. Germline assignment: CDR1 SGHNT and CDR2 YYREEE (reference sequence). The CDR3 loop is CASSHRAPNSGNTIYF. The CDR3 nucleotides read TGTGCCAGCAGCCACAGGGCGCCTAACTCTGGAAACACCATATATTTT.

The chain employs TRBV19 and TRBJ2-1; 8 bases match TRBD1. The CDR3 is 15 residues long. Losses at the gene ends were 5 bases for V and 4 bases for J; bases not matched to a gene: 7. Germline CDR1 reads LNHDA; CDR2 reads SQIVND (reference sequence). The CDR3 loop is CASSLPDRGYNEQFF. The CDR3 coding sequence is TGTGCCAGTAGTCTCCCCGACAGGGGTTACAATGAGCAGTTCTTC.

The chain links TRBV6-5 to TRBJ2-7; TRBD1 agrees at 9 bases. CDR3 size: 14 residues. The junction had 2 bases not matched to a gene; V was cut back by 2 bases and J by 3 bases. Germline V gene lookup returns CDR1 MNHEY and CDR2 SVGAGI. The CDR3 nucleotides read TGTGCCAGCAGTTACCGGGACAGGGACTACGAGCAGTACTTC. Translated: CASSYRDRDYEQYF.

The chain links TRBV21-1 to TRBJ1-2; TRBD1, the table's D call, lacks a check against the DNA. TRBV21-1 is an annotated pseudogene. The CDR3 is 16 residues long. CDR3 nucleotides: TGTGCCAGCAGCTCCTTAGCCTACAGGGGCAACTATGGCTACACCTTC. Translation gives CASSSLAYRGNYGYTF.